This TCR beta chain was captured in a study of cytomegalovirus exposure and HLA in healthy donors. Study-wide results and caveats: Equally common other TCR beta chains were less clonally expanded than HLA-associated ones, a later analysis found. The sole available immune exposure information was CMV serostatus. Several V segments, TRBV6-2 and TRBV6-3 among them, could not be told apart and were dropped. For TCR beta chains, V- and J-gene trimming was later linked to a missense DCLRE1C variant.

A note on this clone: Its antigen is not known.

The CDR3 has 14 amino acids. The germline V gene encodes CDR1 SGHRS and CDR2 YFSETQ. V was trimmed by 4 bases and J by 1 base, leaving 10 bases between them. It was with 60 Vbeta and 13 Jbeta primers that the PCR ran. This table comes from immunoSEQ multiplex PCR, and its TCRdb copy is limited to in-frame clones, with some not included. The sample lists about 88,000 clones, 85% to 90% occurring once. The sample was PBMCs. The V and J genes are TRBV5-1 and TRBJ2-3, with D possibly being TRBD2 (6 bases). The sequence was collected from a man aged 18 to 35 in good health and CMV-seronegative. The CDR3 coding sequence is TGCGCCAGCAGCGCTGCTAGCGGCACAGATACGCAGTATTTT. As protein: CASSAASGTDTQYF.